This is a list of T cell receptor beta chains from one sample in a study of OX40 agonist ivuxolimab in advanced cancers. TCRdb's table, derived via immunoSEQ multiplex PCR, lists solely in-frame clones and lacks some. This table holds 150,000 to 190,000 clones, 90% to 95% found once. The input for sequencing was CD4+ or CD8+ T cells sorted from blood, taken in a trial of the OX40 agonist ivuxolimab. These receptors all stem from an adult with an advanced solid tumor such as melanoma, head and neck, liver or kidney cancer. Both conserved end residues are part of each CDR3. Fields, in order: clone size, D gene, V gene, J gene, CDR3 protein, CDR3 DNA. A D gene is named only where the DNA matches it firmly. Where a row states a size, it is once, few, many or the class of an expanded clone; other rows omit it.

size: .; D: TRBD2; V: TRBV10-1; J: TRBJ2-1; CDR3: CASSEALAGGYNEQFF; DNA: TGCGCCAGCAGTGAGGCCCTAGCGGGGGGATACAATGAGCAGTTCTTC
size: once; D: .; V: TRBV6-6; J: TRBJ1-2; CDR3: CASRATNYGYTF; DNA: TGTGCCAGCAGGGCGACGAACTATGGCTACACCTTC
size: .; D: TRBD2; V: TRBV25-1; J: TRBJ2-1; CDR3: CASSDAPGTSSSNEQFF; DNA: TGTGCCAGCAGTGACGCCCCTGGGACTAGCTCTTCCAATGAGCAGTTCTTC
size: .; D: .; V: TRBV7-2; J: TRBJ1-3; CDR3: CASSVLGGGNTIYF; DNA: TGTGCCAGCAGCGTCCTCGGAGGGGGAAACACCATATATTTT
size: .; D: TRBD2; V: TRBV4-3; J: TRBJ2-6; CDR3: CASSRGLGAPSGANVLTF; DNA: TGCGCCAGCAGCCGAGGACTAGGGGCTCCCTCTGGGGCCAACGTCCTGACTTTC
size: .; D: .; V: TRBV4-1; J: TRBJ1-1; CDR3: CASSQGWDGPTEAFF; DNA: TGCGCCAGCAGCCAAGGTTGGGACGGGCCCACTGAAGCTTTCTTT
size: .; D: .; V: TRBV5-1; J: TRBJ2-4; CDR3: CASNLDSTKNIQYF; DNA: TGCGCCAGCAACCTGGACAGCACCAAAAACATTCAGTACTTC
size: .; D: .; V: TRBV5-4; J: TRBJ2-5; CDR3: CASSLKSAVAETQYF; DNA: TGTGCCAGCAGCTTGAAGTCTGCGGTCGCGGAGACCCAGTACTTC
size: .; D: .; V: TRBV6-1; J: TRBJ1-3; CDR3: CASSEAGTGNTIYF; DNA: TGTGCCAGCAGTGAAGCTGGGACTGGAAACACCATATATTTT
size: .; D: .; V: TRBV10-3; J: TRBJ2-2; CDR3: CAISPWGANTGELFF; DNA: TGTGCCATCAGTCCATGGGGAGCCAACACCGGGGAGCTGTTTTTT
size: few; D: .; V: TRBV25-1; J: TRBJ1-2; CDR3: CASSELVGRFYGYTF; DNA: TGTGCCAGCAGTGAATTAGTAGGGCGCTTCTATGGCTACACCTTC
size: .; D: .; V: TRBV7-3; J: TRBJ2-3; CDR3: CASSQMGNTDTQYF; DNA: TGTGCCAGCAGCCAGATGGGCAACACAGATACGCAGTATTTT
size: .; D: .; V: TRBV18; J: TRBJ2-5; CDR3: CASSPPGRVETQYF; DNA: TGTGCCAGCTCACCCCCGGGCAGGGTGGAGACCCAGTACTTC
size: .; D: TRBD2; V: TRBV6-5; J: TRBJ2-7; CDR3: CASSSGGEAYEQYF; DNA: TGTGCCAGCAGTTCCGGGGGGGAAGCCTACGAGCAGTACTTC
size: .; D: .; V: TRBV28; J: TRBJ1-5; CDR3: CASSFSRAGAGRSYDQPQHF; DNA: TGTGCCAGCAGTTTTAGTCGAGCCGGGGCTGGGAGGTCTTACGATCAGCCCCAGCATTTT
size: once; D: .; V: TRBV5-4; J: TRBJ1-6; CDR3: CASSFRRTRYNSPLHF; DNA: TGTGCCAGCAGCTTTCGTAGGACGCGATATAATTCACCCCTCCACTTT
size: .; D: TRBD1; V: TRBV7-2; J: TRBJ2-7; CDR3: CASSPRTGDPEQYF; DNA: TGTGCCAGCAGCCCAAGGACAGGGGATCCCGAGCAGTACTTC
size: .; D: TRBD1; V: TRBV28; J: TRBJ1-1; CDR3: CATIQGANTEAFF; DNA: TGTGCCACCATACAGGGGGCCAACACTGAAGCTTTCTTT
size: .; D: .; V: TRBV18; J: TRBJ2-3; CDR3: CASSPGLGGPFTDTQYF; DNA: TGTGCCAGCTCACCAGGACTAGGGGGCCCTTTCACAGATACGCAGTATTTT
size: .; D: TRBD1; V: TRBV9; J: TRBJ2-6; CDR3: CASSVDRQGLFRANVLTF; DNA: TGTGCCAGCAGCGTAGACCGACAGGGCCTTTTTCGGGCCAACGTCCTGACTTTC
size: .; D: .; V: TRBV9; J: TRBJ1-2; CDR3: CASSGLDWGNYGYTF; DNA: TGTGCCAGCAGCGGGCTGGATTGGGGTAACTATGGCTACACCTTC
size: once; D: .; V: TRBV27; J: TRBJ1-1; CDR3: CASGRGGGNTEAFF; DNA: TGTGCCAGCGGGAGGGGAGGGGGGAACACTGAAGCTTTCTTT
size: .; D: .; V: TRBV18; J: TRBJ1-2; CDR3: CASSPPREPPNYGYTF; DNA: TGTGCCAGCTCACCACCCCGAGAACCGCCTAACTATGGCTACACCTTC
size: .; D: .; V: TRBV6-5; J: TRBJ2-1; CDR3: CASSFRNRNEQFF; DNA: TGTGCCAGCAGCTTCCGGAACAGGAACGAGCAGTTCTTC
size: few; D: .; V: TRBV11-1; J: TRBJ1-4; CDR3: CASSLGAPLADEKLFF; DNA: TGTGCCAGCAGCTTAGGGGCGCCCCTTGCGGATGAAAAACTGTTTTTT
size: .; D: .; V: TRBV4-3; J: TRBJ1-4; CDR3: CASSQGREVGELFF; DNA: TGCGCCAGCAGCCAAGGACGGGAGGTGGGTGAACTGTTTTTT
size: .; D: TRBD2; V: TRBV7-2; J: TRBJ2-3; CDR3: CASTLLLISGGTDTQYF; DNA: TGTGCCAGCACCCTACTCCTCATTAGCGGGGGAACAGATACGCAGTATTTT
size: .; D: .; V: TRBV19; J: TRBJ1-1; CDR3: CASSWGPGIGAFF; DNA: TGTGCCAGTAGTTGGGGCCCGGGTATCGGAGCTTTCTTT
size: .; D: TRBD1; V: TRBV6-1; J: TRBJ1-5; CDR3: CASRTTGDQPQHF; DNA: TGTGCCAGCAGGACGACAGGGGACCAGCCCCAGCATTTT
size: .; D: .; V: TRBV5-1; J: TRBJ2-5; CDR3: CASSLGPVRMETQYF; DNA: TGCGCCAGCAGCTTGGGGCCAGTGAGGATGGAGACCCAGTACTTC
size: .; D: .; V: TRBV5-1; J: TRBJ2-2; CDR3: CASSGRTGQNTGELFF; DNA: TGCGCCAGCAGCGGGAGGACAGGACAGAACACCGGGGAGCTGTTTTTT
size: .; D: .; V: TRBV5-5; J: TRBJ1-4; CDR3: CASSLGWAANEKLFF; DNA: TGTGCCAGCAGCTTGGGCTGGGCCGCTAATGAAAAACTGTTTTTT
size: .; D: .; V: TRBV7-9; J: TRBJ1-2; CDR3: CASSWDWPGYTF; DNA: TGTGCCAGCAGCTGGGACTGGCCGGGCTACACCTTC
size: .; D: .; V: TRBV5-4; J: TRBJ1-1; CDR3: CASSLGPPLNTEAFF; DNA: TGTGCCAGCAGCTTAGGACCCCCTTTAAACACTGAAGCTTTCTTT
size: .; D: .; V: TRBV7-2; J: TRBJ2-7; CDR3: CASSPLSGAASYEQYF; DNA: TGTGCCAGCAGCCCTCTCTCGGGGGCTGCCTCCTACGAGCAGTACTTC
size: .; D: .; V: TRBV19; J: TRBJ1-5; CDR3: CASSNLIRGYSNQPQHF; DNA: TGTGCCAGTAGTAACCTGATAAGGGGATATAGCAATCAGCCCCAGCATTTT
size: .; D: .; V: TRBV6-5; J: TRBJ1-1; CDR3: CASSQSWGLDTEAFF; DNA: TGTGCCAGCAGCCAAAGCTGGGGTTTGGACACTGAAGCTTTCTTT
size: .; D: .; V: TRBV6-4; J: TRBJ1-5; CDR3: CASSPGVHDQPQHF; DNA: TGTGCCAGCAGCCCCGGGGTTCACGATCAGCCCCAGCATTTT
size: .; D: TRBD1; V: TRBV6-4; J: TRBJ2-7; CDR3: CASRRLTGEGYEQYF; DNA: TGTGCCAGCAGGCGCCTCACAGGGGAAGGCTACGAGCAGTACTTC
size: .; D: .; V: TRBV29-1; J: TRBJ1-2; CDR3: CSVARDRTNYGYTF; DNA: TGCAGCGTGGCGCGGGACCGTACTAACTATGGCTACACCTTC
size: .; D: .; V: TRBV12-5; J: TRBJ2-3; CDR3: CASGSTTGRTDTQYF; DNA: TGTGCTAGTGGTTCTACCACAGGGCGCACAGATACGCAGTATTTT
size: .; D: .; V: TRBV15; J: TRBJ1-2; CDR3: CATSSRSETYGYTF; DNA: TGTGCCACCAGCAGCCGGTCTGAGACCTATGGCTACACCTTC
size: .; D: .; V: TRBV7-9; J: TRBJ2-6; CDR3: CASSFPGDSRTGANVLTF; DNA: TGTGCCAGCAGCTTCCCGGGGGACAGTAGGACTGGGGCCAACGTCCTGACTTTC
size: .; D: TRBD1; V: TRBV5-6; J: TRBJ1-3; CDR3: CASSSFRTGAGNTIYF; DNA: TGTGCCAGCAGCTCCTTCCGGACAGGGGCTGGAAACACCATATATTTT
size: .; D: .; V: TRBV6-1; J: TRBJ2-1; CDR3: CASSVRGGGDSYNEQFF; DNA: TGTGCCAGCAGTGTACGCGGGGGCGGGGACTCCTACAATGAGCAGTTCTTC
size: .; D: TRBD2; V: TRBV7-2; J: TRBJ2-3; CDR3: CASSSGLAGGTDTQYF; DNA: TGTGCCAGCAGCTCCGGACTAGCGGGGGGCACAGATACGCAGTATTTT
size: .; D: TRBD2; V: TRBV9; J: TRBJ2-2; CDR3: CASSVGGLANTGELFF; DNA: TGTGCCAGCAGCGTAGGGGGACTAGCAAACACCGGGGAGCTGTTTTTT
size: once; D: TRBD1; V: TRBV18; J: TRBJ1-3; CDR3: CASSLTGGNTIYF; DNA: TGTGCCAGCTCACTGACAGGGGGAAACACCATATATTTT
size: .; D: TRBD2; V: TRBV11-3; J: TRBJ2-3; CDR3: CASSPGLAGGWDTQYF; DNA: TGTGCCAGCAGCCCCGGACTAGCGGGAGGTTGGGATACGCAGTATTTT
size: .; D: .; V: TRBV2; J: TRBJ1-3; CDR3: CASSEGGQLNGNTIYF; DNA: TGTGCCAGCAGTGAAGGGGGACAACTTAACGGAAACACCATATATTTT
size: once; D: .; V: TRBV4-3; J: TRBJ1-6; CDR3: CASSQDPGYNSPLHF; DNA: TGCGCCAGCAGCCAAGATCCAGGGTACAATTCACCCCTCCACTTT